One and the same sample provided the 22 T cell receptor beta chains below, sequenced in a study of post-analysis software for immune sequencing data. These TCRs are of unknown antigen specificity. Presence of unique molecular identifiers characterized the TCR beta cDNA libraries. TCRdb reprocessed the PCR reads with MiXCR, giving one entry per CDR3 protein. The sample consists of hundreds of thousands of distinct CDR3 sequences, 59% of them appearing once. Overall study results and limits: TRBV segments more frequent in patients than in controls numbered a few and included TRBV5-6, TRBV5-1 and TRBV20-1.

The sequencing input was blood. These receptors came from a girl aged 2 to 9 with multiple sclerosis.

The chain couples TRBV12-5 to TRBJ2-5; maybe TRBD1 (5 bases). This CDR3 has 13 amino acids. CDR1 and CDR2 from the germline V gene are LGHNT and FRNRAP. Trimming removed 6 bases at V and 1 base at J, with 9 bases between. The CDR3 here is CASGPGLQETQYF. CDR3 nucleotides: TGTGCTAGTGGACCAGGGCTCCAAGAGACCCAGTACTTC. Full variable domain (outside the CDR3, taken from reference TRBV12-5 and TRBJ2-5): DARVTQTPRHKVTEMGQEVTMRCQPILGHNTVFWYRQTMMQGLELLAYFRNRAPLDDSGMPKDRFSAEMPDATLATLKIQPSEPRDSAVYFCASGPGLQETQYFGPGTRLLVL.

The chain recombines TRBV10-3 with TRBJ2-5, with no clear D. The CDR3 is 12 residues long. Deletions cut 4 bases from V and 3 bases from J, with 6 bases between. Germline V gene data show CDR1 as ENHRY and CDR2 as SYGVKD. Here the CDR3 reads CAISGREETQYF. The CDR3 nucleotides are TGTGCCATCAGTGGCCGGGAAGAGACCCAGTACTTC.

The DNA of the CDR3 is TGTGCCAGCAGCTTATCCATATCTAGCACAGATACGCAGTATTTT. It yields the protein CASSLSISSTDTQYF. V is TRBV7-9 and J is TRBJ2-3; unclear D gene. CDR1 and CDR2 (germline): SEHNR, FQNEAQ (reference sequence). V was trimmed by 2 bases and J by 0 bases, leaving 9 bases between them. This CDR3 is 15 amino acids long.

This clonotype was observed a handful of times. The rearrangement joins TRBV5-1 to TRBJ1-2; D remains ambiguous. Deletions cut 1 base from V and 6 bases from J, with 7 bases between. The CDR3 totals 12 residues. Germline CDR1 reads SGHRS; CDR2 reads YFSETQ. This CDR3 is CASSLWADGYTF. CDR3 sequence (DNA): TGCGCCAGCAGCTTGTGGGCGGATGGCTACACCTTC.

V and J are TRBV20-1 and TRBJ2-3; unclear D gene. CDR1 is DFQATT, CDR2 SNEGSKA, per germline (reference sequence). V gave up 5 bases and J gave up 3 bases, with 12 bases separating them. The CDR3 is 13 amino acids. CDR3 sequence: CSARSDVTDTQYF. The DNA of the CDR3 is TGCAGTGCTCGATCGGACGTAACAGATACGCAGTATTTT.

The chain combines TRBV4-1 with TRBJ2-7; 9 bases are a match to TRBD1. The CDR3 runs 15 residues. The germline CDR1 and CDR2 sequences are MGHRA and YSYEKL. V lost 0 bases, J lost 4 bases, and 4 bases stayed unmatched. The CDR3 protein is CASSQERTGVYEQYF. The CDR3 nucleotides read TGCGCCAGCAGCCAAGAACGGACAGGGGTATACGAGCAGTACTTC.

This clonotype was seen once. This chain connects TRBV2 to TRBJ2-7; D might be TRBD2 (5 bases). Germline V gene lookup returns CDR1 SNHLY and CDR2 FYNNEI. V was pared by 8 bases and J by 0 bases, with 11 bases between. CDR3 length equals 13 residues. The CDR3 spells CASFHGVSYEQYF. CDR3 bases: TGTGCCAGCTTCCACGGGGTCTCCTACGAGCAGTACTTC.

In this sample, this clonotype turned up a few times. The chain is built from TRBV29-1 and TRBJ2-7; D may be TRBD1 or TRBD2 (5 bases each). Trimming removed 5 bases at V and 8 bases at J, with 13 bases between. This CDR3 is built from 11 residues. CDR1 is SQVTM and CDR2 is ANQGSEA in the germline V gene. The CDR3 protein is CSVYRGSKQYF. The DNA for the CDR3 is TGCAGCGTTTACCGGGGCTCCAAGCAGTACTTC.

The sample holds a few counts of this clonotype. The CDR3 nucleotides are TGTGCCAGCAGCTTAGGGCGACAGGGCAACTCACCCCTCCACTTT. Translating gives CASSLGRQGNSPLHF. The chain joins TRBV11-2 to TRBJ1-6, with 7 bases that match TRBD1. The CDR3 covers 15 residues. CDR1 and CDR2 from the germline V gene are SGHAT and FQNNGV. The V and J ends lost 1 base and 10 bases, in that order; junction bases with no gene match: 7.

The chain employs TRBV20-1 and TRBJ1-4; D ambiguous. Trimming shortened V by 0 bases and J by 14 bases, and 16 bases separated the two germline ends. CDR1 is DFQATT, CDR2 SNEGSKA, per germline (reference sequence). The CDR3 consists of 13 residues. The CDR3 region is CSARDGTANSLFF. The CDR3 nucleotides are TGCAGTGCTAGAGATGGTACTGCCAATTCGCTGTTTTTT.

The gene calls are TRBV12-3 or TRBV12-4 and TRBJ2-5; D is possibly TRBD1 or TRBD2 (5 bases each). Trimming pared 3 bases from V and 3 bases from J, leaving 14 bases between. The CDR3 is 15 residues long. This CDR3 reads CASSLGPGWEETQYF. The CDR3 nucleotides read TGTGCCAGCAGTTTGGGACCGGGGTGGGAAGAGACCCAGTACTTC.

This clonotype occurred many times. The gene calls are TRBV6-5 and TRBJ2-1; 7 nucleotides agree with TRBD2. Looked up from germline, CDR1 is MNHEY and CDR2 is SVGAGI. V dropped 5 bases and J dropped 3; count of bases not matched to a gene: 7. This CDR3 is 15 amino acids long. CDR3 loop: CASSRGGLNYNEQFF. DNA of the CDR3: TGTGCCAGCAGTCGCGGGGGATTGAACTACAATGAGCAGTTCTTC.

CDR3 DNA: TGTGCCAGCAGCCTAAACTACCCCCTAAGACAGGGTCAGAGGGGCACAGATACGCAGTATTTT. Translation gives CASSLNYPLRQGQRGTDTQYF. This chain links TRBV11-2 with TRBJ2-3, with TRBD1 identical over 7 bases. V dropped 5 bases and J dropped 1; count of bases not matched to a gene: 24. This CDR3 spans 21 amino acids. Germline V gene lookup returns CDR1 SGHAT and CDR2 FQNNGV. The variable domain in full, completed from reference TRBV11-2 and TRBJ2-3, reads EAGVAQSPRYKIIEKRQSVAFWCNPISGHATLYWYQQILGQGPKLLIQFQNNGVVDDSQLPKDRFSAERLKGVDSTLKIQPAKLEDSAVYLCASSLNYPLRQGQRGTDTQYFGPGTRLTVL.

This clonotype was seen a handful of times. The rearrangement joins TRBV20-1 to TRBJ1-4; D is unresolved. The CDR3 runs to 14 residues. Between the trimmed V and J ends, which lost 2 bases and 0 bases, there was a span of 7 bases. The germline CDR1 and CDR2 sequences are DFQATT and SNEGSKA (reference sequence). The CDR3 nucleotides are TGCAGTGCTAGATTCAGCCCAACTAATGAAAAACTGTTTTTT. It yields the protein CSARFSPTNEKLFF.

This chain connects TRBV6-2 or TRBV6-3 to TRBJ2-3, with no clear D. Trimming pared 6 bases from V and 2 bases from J, leaving 12 bases between. The CDR3 is 14 residues long. Per the germline V gene, CDR1 is MNHEY and CDR2 is SVGEGT. The CDR3 spells CASSTVRVTDTQYF. As DNA, the CDR3 is TGTGCCAGCAGCACTGTACGGGTCACAGATACGCAGTATTTT.

The J gene is TRBJ2-5, the V gene TRBV12-3 or TRBV12-4; TRBD1 agrees at 10 bases. V shed 3 bases and J 6 bases; nucleotides not matched to a gene: 7. The length of the CDR3 is 15 residues. CDR3 residues: CASSLDRDRGQTQYF. CDR3 coding DNA: TGTGCCAGCAGTTTGGACCGGGACAGGGGCCAGACCCAGTACTTC.

V is TRBV6-6 and J is TRBJ2-5; 8 bases align to TRBD2. This CDR3 contains 14 residues. The V and J ends lost 6 bases and 11 bases, in that order; junction bases with no gene match: 14. Germline V CDR1 and CDR2: MNHNY, SVGAGI (reference sequence). The CDR3: CASRDSGEQTEQYF. DNA for the CDR3: TGTGCCAGCAGGGATAGCGGGGAGCAAACTGAGCAGTACTTC.

This chain uses TRBV6-5 with TRBJ2-1; 9 bases agree with TRBD1. The CDR3 is made up of 15 amino acids. Germline-derived CDR1 and CDR2 are MNHEY and SVGAGI. Trimming removed 5 bases from V and 6 bases from J; junction bases left unmatched: 8. CDR3 DNA: TGTGCCAGCAGTCCACGGGGGACAGGGACCAATGAGCAGTTCTTC. Translation gives CASSPRGTGTNEQFF.

The chain employs TRBV29-1 and TRBJ1-2, with TRBD1 as a possible D gene (5 bases). CDR1 is SQVTM and CDR2 is ANQGSEA in the germline V gene. CDR3 length: 11 residues. Trimming took off 7 bases at V and 8 bases at J, with 14 bases between the two ends. The CDR3 coding sequence is TGCAGCGGAAGGACGGGGCAAGGCTACACCTTC. Translating it yields CSGRTGQGYTF.

This clonotype was seen once. The rearrangement joins TRBV4-1 to TRBJ2-7; D gene ambiguous. Trimming shortened V by 7 bases and J by 2 bases, and 15 bases separated the two germline ends. This CDR3 spans 14 amino acids. Germline V lookup: CDR1 MGHRA, CDR2 YSYEKL. The CDR3 coding sequence is TGCGCCAGCACCCAGGCGGAGAAGCCCTACGAGCAGTACTTC. Protein sequence: CASTQAEKPYEQYF.

The chain is built from TRBV2 and TRBJ2-5, with 7 bases identical to TRBD1. After removal of 6 bases from V and 11 bases from J, the junction contained 18 bases not matched to a gene. The germline CDR1 and CDR2 sequences are SNHLY and FYNNEI. This CDR3 has 15 residues. The CDR3 is CASRRTGTASGEQYF. The CDR3 DNA reads TGTGCCAGCAGGAGAACCGGGACAGCATCGGGTGAGCAGTACTTC.

This chain joins TRBV4-3 and TRBJ2-3; TRBD2 matches at 14 bases. The germline V gene encodes CDR1 LGHNA and CDR2 YSLEER. This CDR3 has 20 residues. The V and J ends lost 0 bases and 1 base, in that order; junction bases with no gene match: 9. The CDR3 sequence is CASSQDIKAGLAGGTDTQYF. CDR3 DNA sequence: TGCGCCAGCAGCCAAGATATAAAGGCGGGACTAGCGGGAGGCACAGATACGCAGTATTTT.